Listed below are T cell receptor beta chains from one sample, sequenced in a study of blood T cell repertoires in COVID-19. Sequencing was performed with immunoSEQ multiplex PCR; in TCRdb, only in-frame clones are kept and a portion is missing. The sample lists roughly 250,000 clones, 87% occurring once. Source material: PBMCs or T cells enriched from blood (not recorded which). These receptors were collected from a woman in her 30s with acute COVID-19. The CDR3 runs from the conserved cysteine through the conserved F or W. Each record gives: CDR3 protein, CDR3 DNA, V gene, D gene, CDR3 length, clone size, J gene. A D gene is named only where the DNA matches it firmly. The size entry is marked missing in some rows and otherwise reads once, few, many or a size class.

CDR3: CASSLDRATNEKLFF; DNA: TGTGCCAGCAGCTTAGACAGGGCAACTAATGAAAAACTGTTTTTT; V: TRBV7-2; D: .; length: 15; size: .; J: TRBJ1-4
CDR3: CSVHRDRGHEQYF; DNA: TGCAGCGTTCACCGGGACAGGGGCCACGAGCAGTACTTC; V: TRBV29-1; D: TRBD1; length: 13; size: once; J: TRBJ2-7
CDR3: CASSLAPDRGGGYTF; DNA: TGTGCCAGCAGCTTAGCCCCGGACAGGGGTGGAGGCTACACCTTC; V: TRBV7-6; D: TRBD1; length: 15; size: .; J: TRBJ1-2
CDR3: CASSIEGQSFSPLHF; DNA: TGTGCCAGTAGTATTGAGGGACAGTCCTTTTCACCCCTCCACTTT; V: TRBV19; D: TRBD1; length: 15; size: .; J: TRBJ1-6
CDR3: CASSQGEGARNEQYF; DNA: TGCGCCAGCAGCCAAGGAGAGGGGGCGCGAAACGAGCAGTACTTC; V: TRBV4-1; D: TRBD1; length: 15; size: .; J: TRBJ2-7
CDR3: CASVRDYEQFF; DNA: TGTGCCAGCGTTAGAGACTATGAGCAGTTCTTC; V: TRBV2; D: .; length: 11; size: .; J: TRBJ2-1
CDR3: CASSFGLVSYEQYF; DNA: TGTGCCAGCAGCTTCGGCCTAGTTTCCTACGAGCAGTACTTC; V: TRBV13; D: .; length: 14; size: .; J: TRBJ2-7
CDR3: CASSPVAGDQPQHF; DNA: TGTGCCAGCAGCCCCGTGGCAGGGGATCAGCCCCAGCATTTT; V: TRBV5-5; D: .; length: 14; size: .; J: TRBJ1-5
CDR3: CATSGGGEEKLFF; DNA: TGTGCCACCAGTGGAGGGGGAGAAGAAAAACTGTTTTTT; V: TRBV24-1; D: .; length: 13; size: .; J: TRBJ1-4
CDR3: CASSFWDSHSPLHF; DNA: TGTGCCAGCAGTTTCTGGGACAGCCATTCACCCCTCCACTTT; V: TRBV28; D: TRBD1; length: 14; size: .; J: TRBJ1-6
CDR3: CASSTRPGGEKLFF; DNA: TGTGCCAGCAGTACCCGACCGGGCGGGGAAAAACTGTTTTTT; V: TRBV28; D: .; length: 14; size: .; J: TRBJ1-4
CDR3: CASSLLSSSYEQYF; DNA: TGTGCCAGCAGCTTACTCTCTAGCTCCTACGAGCAGTACTTC; V: TRBV7-8; D: .; length: 14; size: .; J: TRBJ2-7
CDR3: CASRKQGGNSPLHF; DNA: TGTGCCAGCAGGAAACAGGGTGGGAATTCACCCCTCCACTTT; V: TRBV28; D: .; length: 14; size: .; J: TRBJ1-6
CDR3: CASSRGFNEQFF; DNA: TGTGCCAGCAGTCGAGGGTTCAATGAGCAGTTCTTC; V: TRBV28; D: .; length: 12; size: .; J: TRBJ2-1
CDR3: CASSQVSSGLGFTDTQYF; DNA: TGCGCCAGCAGCCAAGTTAGCTCGGGACTAGGGTTCACAGATACGCAGTATTTT; V: TRBV4-1; D: TRBD2; length: 18; size: .; J: TRBJ2-3
CDR3: CASSLGQWVHEQYF; DNA: TGTGCCAGCAGTTTGGGACAGTGGGTCCACGAGCAGTACTTC; V: TRBV28; D: TRBD1; length: 14; size: .; J: TRBJ2-7
CDR3: CASSSGGLSEAFF; DNA: TGTGCCAGCAGCTCTGGGGGCTTGTCTGAAGCTTTCTTT; V: TRBV7-9; D: .; length: 13; size: .; J: TRBJ1-1
CDR3: CASSEATSGRATFDNEQFF; DNA: TGTGCCAGCAGTGAGGCGACTAGCGGGAGGGCCACGTTCGACAATGAGCAGTTCTTC; V: TRBV2; D: TRBD2; length: 19; size: .; J: TRBJ2-1
CDR3: CASSSRVKGEGYTF; DNA: TGTGCCAGCAGCAGTAGGGTAAAGGGAGAGGGCTACACCTTC; V: TRBV7-2; D: .; length: 14; size: .; J: TRBJ1-2
CDR3: CASIDSGQTLYGYTF; DNA: TGTGCCAGCATCGACTCAGGACAAACCTTGTATGGCTACACCTTC; V: TRBV6-5; D: .; length: 15; size: .; J: TRBJ1-2
CDR3: CASSYTVPGTGVPEAFF; DNA: TGTGCCAGCAGTTACACTGTACCCGGGACAGGGGTGCCTGAAGCTTTCTTT; V: TRBV28; D: TRBD1; length: 17; size: .; J: TRBJ1-1
CDR3: CASSPAGQGYEQYF; DNA: TGTGCCAGCAGCCCCGCCGGACAGGGCTACGAGCAGTACTTC; V: TRBV11-2; D: TRBD1; length: 14; size: .; J: TRBJ2-7
CDR3: CASSLGTGAYEQYF; DNA: TGTGCCAGCAGCTTAGGGACAGGCGCCTACGAGCAGTACTTC; V: TRBV7-3; D: TRBD1; length: 14; size: .; J: TRBJ2-7
CDR3: CASSLSGSYNEQFF; DNA: TGTGCCAGCAGCTTAAGCGGATCCTACAATGAGCAGTTCTTC; V: TRBV7-8; D: .; length: 14; size: .; J: TRBJ2-1
CDR3: CASSQDSGASTDTQYF; DNA: TGCGCCAGCAGCCAAGATTCCGGAGCTAGCACAGATACGCAGTATTTT; V: TRBV4-3; D: .; length: 16; size: once; J: TRBJ2-3